The rows below give T cell receptor beta chains drawn from one sample of a study of cytomegalovirus exposure and HLA in healthy donors. TCRdb's table, derived via immunoSEQ multiplex PCR, lists solely in-frame clones and lacks some. Here the sample spans more than 45,000 clones, roughly 87% being singletons. The sequenced material came from PBMCs. The receptor set was obtained from a woman aged 18-35 years in good health and CMV-seronegative. CDR3s include the opening cysteine and the closing phenylalanine or tryptophan. A D gene is named only where the DNA matches it firmly. Some rows mark clone size as missing; the rest say once, few, many or name a class of expanded clone.

j_call | d_call | clone_size | v_call | cdr3_nt | cdr3_aa
TRBJ1-4 | . | . | TRBV7-7 | TGTGCTAGCAGCTCAACTCAGGGCAAGAATGAAAAACTGTTTTTT | CASSSTQGKNEKLFF
TRBJ2-1 | TRBD2 | once | TRBV6-5 | TGTGCCAGCAGCCCGACTAGCGGGGGGGCAAATGAGCAGTTCTTC | CASSPTSGGANEQFF
TRBJ2-7 | TRBD1 | . | TRBV7-9 | TGTGCCAGCAGCCGTCCCGGGACAGGGGCCTACGAGCAGTACTTC | CASSRPGTGAYEQYF
TRBJ1-2 | . | once | TRBV6-5 | TGTGCCAGCAGTTTCGGGGTCCGGGGTTATGGCTACACCTTC | CASSFGVRGYGYTF
TRBJ1-1 | . | few | TRBV6-6 | TGTGCCAGCAGTTCGACAGGTGAAGCTTTCTTT | CASSSTGEAFF
TRBJ2-7 | TRBD2 | . | TRBV6-4 | TGTGCCAGCACCCTGGGACTAGCGGGCCCCTACGAGCAGTACTTC | CASTLGLAGPYEQYF
TRBJ2-5 | TRBD2 | . | TRBV2 | TGTGCCAGCAGTGAACCTAGCGGAAGGGAGACCCAGTACTTC | CASSEPSGRETQYF
TRBJ1-5 | . | . | TRBV6-1 | TGTGCCAGCAGACTGGACCAGGGGAGCAATCAGCCCCAGCATTTT | CASRLDQGSNQPQHF
TRBJ2-3 | TRBD2 | . | TRBV5-3 | TGTGCCAGAAGCTTGTGGACTAGCGGAAACACAGATACGCAGTATTTT | CARSLWTSGNTDTQYF
TRBJ2-1 | TRBD1 | . | TRBV11-2 | TGTGCCAGCAGCCGGGACAGGAGCTCCTACAATGAGCAGTTCTTC | CASSRDRSSYNEQFF